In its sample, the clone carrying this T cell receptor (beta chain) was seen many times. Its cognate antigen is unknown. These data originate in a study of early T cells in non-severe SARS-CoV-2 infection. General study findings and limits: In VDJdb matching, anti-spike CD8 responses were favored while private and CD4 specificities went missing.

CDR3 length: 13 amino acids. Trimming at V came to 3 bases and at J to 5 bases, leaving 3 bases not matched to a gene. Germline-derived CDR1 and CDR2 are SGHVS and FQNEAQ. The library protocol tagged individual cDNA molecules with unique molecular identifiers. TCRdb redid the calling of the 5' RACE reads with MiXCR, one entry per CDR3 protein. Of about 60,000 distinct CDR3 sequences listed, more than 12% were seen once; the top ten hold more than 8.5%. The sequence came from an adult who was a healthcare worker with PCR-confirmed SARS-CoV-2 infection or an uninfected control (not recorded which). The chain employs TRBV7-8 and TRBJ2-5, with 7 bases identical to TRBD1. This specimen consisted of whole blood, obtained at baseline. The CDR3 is CASSFTGVETQYF. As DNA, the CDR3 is TGTGCCAGCAGCTTTACAGGGGTCGAGACCCAGTACTTC.